What follows are 15 T cell receptor beta chains derived from one specimen sequenced in a study of T cells after yellow fever vaccination (dated by TCRdb to the late 2010s). The treatment or condition tag for this specimen amounts to: live attenuated yellow fever vaccine strain. Library preparation employed 5' RACE. Sequencing used an Illumina NovaSeq 6000. TCRdb cleaned the public reads at Q25 with fastp, built clones with MiXCR and kept in-frame beta chains. Entries are consolidated by CDR3 protein sequence, retaining the most common genes and DNA. The sample table lists hundreds of thousands of distinct CDR3 sequences, roughly 3.9% of them with a count of one. The ten biggest clones cover 20% to 25% of the sample. Sequencing was performed on PBMCs, taken 5 days after the yellow fever booster vaccination. The source of these receptors is a man between 18 and 29 years old who received the YFV17D yellow fever vaccine.

This clonotype was observed a handful of times. The rearrangement links TRBV23-1 to TRBJ2-1, with D uncertain. TRBV23-1 qualifies as an ORF whose function is uncertain. This CDR3 is built from 13 residues. V was shortened by 2 bases and J by 7 bases, with 9 bases between the two germline ends. The CDR3: CASSQEDANEQFF. CDR3 coding DNA: TGCGCCAGCAGTCAAGAGGACGCGAATGAGCAGTTCTTC.

The rearrangement links TRBV4-3 to TRBJ2-1; D might be TRBD2 (5 bases). Trimming took 4 bases from V and 9 from J, leaving 13 bases between them. The CDR3 has 13 amino acids. Germline CDR1 reads LGHNA; CDR2 reads YSLEER. DNA for the CDR3: TGCGCCAGCAGCCTAATAGTTGGGAGTGAGCAGTTCTTC. Its translation is CASSLIVGSEQFF.

This clonotype has just a few counts. The genes are TRBV2 and TRBJ1-5; perhaps TRBD1 as D (5 bases). Trimming left V 7 bases short and J 1 base short, with 11 bases between. CDR3 length: 14 residues. Germline values: CDR1 SNHLY, CDR2 FYNNEI. The CDR3 is CASNRRDSNQPQHF. CDR3 nucleotide sequence: TGTGCCAGCAATAGGAGGGACAGCAATCAGCCCCAGCATTTT. Filled out from reference TRBV2 and TRBJ1-5, the complete variable domain reads EPEVTQTPSHQVTQMGQEVILRCVPISNHLYFYWYRQILGQKVEFLVSFYNNEISEKSEIFDDQFSVERPDGSNFTLKIRSTKLEDSAMYFCASNRRDSNQPQHFGDGTRLSIL.

Details on this clonotype: Possible read error: a much larger clone is one base away. The CDR3 nucleotides read TGTGCCAGCAGCTTAGTATCGGCGGCAGATAAGCAGTATTTT. Protein: CASSLVSAADKQYF. The rearrangement uses TRBV7-3 and TRBJ2-3; D ambiguous. The CDR3 loop spans 14 amino acids. Germline V gene data show CDR1 as SGHTA and CDR2 as FQGTGA.

The chain links TRBV27 to TRBJ2-7; 10 bases line up with TRBD1. J gave up 5 bases and V 8 bases, and 12 bases lay outside the gene matches. CDR3 length equals 15 residues. CDR1 MNHEY and CDR2 SMNVEV come from the germline V gene (reference sequence). CDR3 sequence reads: CASALRRDRGNEQYF. The CDR3 region has the DNA TGTGCCAGCGCATTACGCCGGGACAGGGGAAACGAGCAGTACTTC.

The chain is built from TRBV28 and TRBJ1-3, with a weak D call TRBD1 (6 bases). The CDR3 has 16 residues. CDR1 and CDR2 from the germline V gene are MDHEN and SYDVKM. V lost 2 bases and J lost 2, with 13 bases in between. The CDR3, as DNA: TGTGCCAGCAGTTTACGCCCAGGGGCAGCTGGAAACACCATATATTTT. It is translated as CASSLRPGAAGNTIYF.

This chain connects TRBV7-2 to TRBJ2-3; 13 bases are a match to TRBD2. With V trimmed by 3 bases and J by 6 bases, 6 bases remained unmatched. The CDR3 loop spans 16 amino acids. The V gene's germline CDR1 is SGHTA and CDR2 FQGNSA. The CDR3 protein is CASSLTSGGFGDTQYF. In DNA, the CDR3 is TGTGCCAGCAGCTTGACTAGCGGGGGGTTCGGGGATACGCAGTATTTT.

In its sample, this clonotype was seen a few times. The genes are TRBV28 and TRBJ2-1, with no clear D. CDR1 and CDR2 (germline): MDHEN, SYDVKM. Trimming removed 6 bases at V and 7 bases at J, with 13 bases between. The CDR3 has 13 amino acids. For the CDR3, the DNA is TGTGCCAGCAGGTGGCCTGCCCGGAATGAGCAGTTCTTC. Translated: CASRWPARNEQFF.

The chain carries TRBV20-1 and TRBJ2-7, with 7 bases identical to TRBD1. J lost 2 bases, V lost 3 bases, and 7 bases had no gene match. The CDR3 is 14 amino acids. The germline V gene has CDR1 DFQATT and CDR2 SNEGSKA (reference sequence). The CDR3 region is CSASPTGRAYEQYF. The CDR3, as DNA: TGCAGTGCTAGCCCGACAGGGAGAGCCTACGAGCAGTACTTC.

This clonotype was found a few times. The chain combines TRBV20-1 with TRBJ1-2; TRBD1 matches at 9 bases. Germline V gene sequence: CDR1 DFQATT, CDR2 SNEGSKA (reference sequence). V trimming: 0 bases; J trimming: 5 bases; junction bases outside the gene matches: 7. The CDR3 sequence is 15 residues long. CDR3 loop: CSARDSGTGNYGYTF. The CDR3 nucleotides read TGCAGTGCTAGAGATTCCGGGACAGGGAATTATGGCTACACCTTC.

The count of this clonotype is one. This chain joins TRBV7-8 and TRBJ2-5; TRBD1 aligns across 9 bases. V dropped 6 bases and J dropped 5; count of bases not matched to a gene: 10. CDR1 and CDR2 (germline): SGHVS, FQNEAQ. The CDR3 has 15 residues. CDR3 sequence: CASRNRDRASETQYF. In DNA form, the CDR3 reads TGTGCCAGCAGAAACCGGGACAGGGCCTCGGAGACCCAGTACTTC.

There are many counts of this clonotype. V usage is TRBV5-4 and J usage is TRBJ1-1; D is possibly TRBD1 (5 bases). In germline, CDR1 is SGHNT, CDR2 YYREEE (reference sequence). The CDR3 runs 14 residues. Deletions cut 0 bases from V and 1 base from J, with 7 bases between. The CDR3 protein is CASSLGQQNTEAFF. CDR3 nucleotides: TGTGCCAGCAGCTTGGGACAGCAGAACACTGAAGCTTTCTTT.

This clonotype was found a few times. The V and J genes are TRBV7-2 and TRBJ2-3, with 10 bases matching TRBD2. CDR3 length equals 15 residues. V gave up 6 bases and J gave up 6 bases; unmatched junction bases: 9. CDR1 SGHTA and CDR2 FQGNSA come from the germline V gene. This chain's CDR3 is CASRPASGGGDTQYF. CDR3 in DNA: TGTGCCAGCAGACCAGCTAGCGGGGGTGGTGATACGCAGTATTTT.

The chain employs TRBV7-2 and TRBJ2-5; D perhaps matches TRBD2 (6 bases). Germline V gives CDR1 SGHTA, CDR2 FQGNSA. The V end lost 5 bases, the J end lost 2 bases, and 15 bases lay between the germline ends. The CDR3 is 15 amino acids. The CDR3 bases are TGTGCCAGCAGCCCCCGGGGGTCCTCGCAAGAGACCCAGTACTTC. This encodes CASSPRGSSQETQYF.

At least ten counts were recorded for this clonotype. The genes are TRBV18 and TRBJ1-1, with D possibly matching TRBD1 (6 bases). Trimming shortened V by 0 bases and J by 7 bases, and 27 bases separated the two germline ends. Germline V gene lookup returns CDR1 KGHSH and CDR2 LQKENI. The CDR3 has 19 residues. DNA for the CDR3: TGTGCCAGCTCACCACCGTTGGTTTACAGGGAGTGGGGGGATTATGAAGCTTTCTTT. This codes for CASSPPLVYREWGDYEAFF.